The rows below give T cell receptor beta chains drawn from one sample of a study of shared clonotypes between healthy human individuals. Assay used: immunoSEQ multiplex PCR; TCRdb lists only in-frame clones, some missing. The sample lists millions of clones; roughly 96% were seen once. Sample: naive CD4+ T cells sorted from blood. Receptor source: a young man in good health. CDR3s include the opening cysteine and the closing phenylalanine or tryptophan. A D gene is named only where the DNA matches it firmly. Not every row has a clone size; where given, it reads once, few, many or a size class.

15	TRBV27	TRBJ2-7	TRBD2	NA	CASSSSTSGPIKQYF	TGTGCCAGCAGTTCCTCAACTAGCGGGCCGATTAAGCAGTACTTC
16	TRBV18	TRBJ2-6	NA	NA	CASSPLSGDGANVLTF	TGTGCCAGCTCACCACTGTCGGGGGACGGGGCCAACGTCCTGACTTTC
12	TRBV15	TRBJ2-1	NA	once	CATSRDRYEQFF	TGTGCCACCAGCAGAGATCGTTATGAGCAGTTCTTC
14	TRBV7-3	TRBJ1-3	NA	once	CASSLGNSGNTIYF	TGTGCCAGCAGCCTGGGGAACTCTGGAAACACCATATATTTT
14	TRBV5-1	TRBJ1-4	NA	NA	CASSLGTTNEKLFF	TGCGCCAGCAGCTTGGGTACAACTAATGAAAAACTGTTTTTT
15	TRBV4-3	TRBJ2-7	NA	NA	CASSQDSAQAGEQYF	TGCGCCAGCAGCCAAGATAGCGCCCAGGCAGGCGAGCAGTACTTC
13	TRBV10-3	TRBJ2-3	TRBD2	NA	CAISETSGDTQYF	TGTGCCATCAGTGAAACTAGCGGAGATACGCAGTATTTT
14	TRBV28	TRBJ1-5	NA	NA	CASSPGSSNQPQHF	TGTGCCAGCAGTCCAGGGAGTAGCAATCAGCCCCAGCATTTT
15	TRBV5-1	TRBJ2-2	TRBD1	NA	CASNHPDRGTGELFF	TGCGCCAGCAACCACCCGGACAGGGGCACCGGGGAGCTGTTTTTT
14	TRBV2	TRBJ2-3	TRBD2	NA	CATGAGAVTDTQYF	TGTGCCACTGGGGCGGGAGCGGTCACAGATACGCAGTATTTT
13	TRBV19	TRBJ2-2	TRBD1	NA	CASTGQYTGELFF	TGTGCCAGTACGGGACAGTACACCGGGGAGCTGTTTTTT
14	TRBV11-2	TRBJ2-1	NA	NA	CASSDRDSDNEQFF	TGTGCCAGCAGCGACCGGGACTCAGACAATGAGCAGTTCTTC
12	TRBV7-2	TRBJ2-7	NA	NA	CASSLFFYEQYF	TGTGCCAGCAGCCTTTTCTTCTACGAGCAGTACTTC
14	TRBV6-6	TRBJ2-3	NA	NA	CASTSFGSTDTQYF	TGTGCCAGCACCTCCTTCGGTAGCACAGATACGCAGTATTTT
17	TRBV5-1	TRBJ1-4	NA	NA	CASSLEGRVDFNEKLFF	TGCGCCAGCAGCTTGGAGGGGAGGGTTGACTTTAATGAAAAACTGTTTTTT
11	TRBV6-5	TRBJ2-1	NA	few	CASSYGGEQFF	TGTGCCAGCAGTTACGGGGGTGAGCAGTTCTTC
15	TRBV10-3	TRBJ1-1	TRBD1	NA	CAISEWEGARTEAFF	TGTGCCATCAGTGAGTGGGAGGGGGCGCGAACTGAAGCTTTCTTT
14	TRBV28	TRBJ2-7	NA	NA	CASTPDYKVYEQYF	TGTGCCAGCACCCCCGACTACAAGGTCTACGAGCAGTACTTC
11	TRBV18	TRBJ1-1	NA	NA	CASSPASEAFF	TGTGCCAGCTCACCAGCCTCTGAAGCTTTCTTT
17	TRBV6-1	TRBJ1-5	NA	NA	CASSEQGHGINNQPQHF	TGTGCCAGCAGTGAACAGGGACACGGGATTAACAATCAGCCCCAGCATTTT
15	TRBV19	TRBJ2-7	TRBD1	NA	CASSTSGTGIHEQYF	TGTGCCAGTAGTACCTCGGGGACAGGGATTCACGAGCAGTACTTC
15	TRBV10-3	TRBJ2-7	NA	NA	CAISGNEGGPNEQYF	TGTGCCATCAGTGGAAATGAGGGAGGTCCTAACGAGCAGTACTTC
15	TRBV6-5	TRBJ1-2	TRBD1	NA	CASSYFTGQNYGYTF	TGTGCCAGCAGCTACTTTACGGGACAGAACTATGGCTACACCTTC
16	TRBV7-2	TRBJ2-7	TRBD2	NA	CASSLVGGLAGVEQYF	TGTGCCAGCAGCTTAGTAGGGGGACTAGCGGGAGTCGAGCAGTACTTC
16	TRBV10-3	TRBJ2-7	TRBD1	NA	CAISESPGQGAYEQYF	TGTGCCATCAGTGAGAGTCCGGGACAGGGTGCGTACGAGCAGTACTTC
15	TRBV6-1	TRBJ1-5	NA	NA	CASSELGASNQPQHF	TGTGCCAGCAGTGAACTGGGGGCAAGCAATCAGCCCCAGCATTTT
15	TRBV28	TRBJ1-6	NA	NA	CASSPLDRSNSPLHF	TGTGCCAGCAGTCCACTTGACAGGTCTAATTCACCCCTCCACTTT
13	TRBV19	TRBJ1-2	NA	NA	CASRNRDGYGYTF	TGTGCCAGTAGAAACAGGGACGGCTATGGCTACACCTTC
13	TRBV29-1	TRBJ1-4	NA	NA	CSVRRATNEKLFF	TGCAGCGTCCGGCGGGCTACTAATGAAAAACTGTTTTTT
15	TRBV6-6	TRBJ2-7	TRBD2	NA	CASSYGGLRVYEQYF	TGTGCCAGCAGTTACGGGGGACTACGCGTCTACGAGCAGTACTTC
13	TRBV10-3	TRBJ1-2	TRBD1	NA	CAITRDRVGGYTF	TGTGCCATCACCCGGGACAGGGTAGGAGGCTACACCTTC
12	TRBV30	TRBJ1-3	NA	NA	CAWNGAGNTIYF	TGTGCCTGGAACGGAGCTGGAAACACCATATATTTT
17	TRBV4-1	TRBJ2-7	TRBD1	NA	CASSQDQGTGTTNEQYF	TGCGCCAGCAGCCAAGATCAGGGGACAGGGACAACCAACGAGCAGTACTTC
14	TRBV6-5	TRBJ2-2	NA	NA	CASSYVEGTGELFF	TGTGCCAGCAGTTACGTCGAGGGCACCGGGGAGCTGTTTTTT
13	TRBV2	TRBJ2-7	NA	NA	CASTGQLGYEQYF	TGTGCCAGCACCGGACAGTTGGGCTACGAGCAGTACTTC
17	TRBV11-2	TRBJ2-2	TRBD2	NA	CASSPYISGTNTGELFF	TGTGCCAGCAGCCCTTATATAAGCGGGACGAACACCGGGGAGCTGTTTTTT
16	TRBV5-1	TRBJ2-3	NA	NA	CASSLDRKPSTDTQYF	TGCGCCAGCAGCTTGGACAGGAAACCTAGCACAGATACGCAGTATTTT
13	TRBV5-1	TRBJ2-7	NA	NA	CASKRDGSGEQYF	TGCGCCAGCAAAAGGGACGGGTCCGGCGAGCAGTACTTC
14	TRBV5-4	TRBJ1-1	TRBD1	NA	CASSSRTGGNEAFF	TGTGCCAGCAGCTCCAGGACAGGAGGAAATGAAGCTTTCTTT
15	TRBV19	TRBJ2-3	NA	NA	CASRPRGTSTDTQYF	TGTGCCAGTAGGCCCCGAGGGACTAGCACAGATACGCAGTATTTT
12	TRBV15	TRBJ1-2	NA	NA	CATSRDWRGYTF	TGTGCCACCAGCAGAGATTGGCGTGGCTACACCTTC